This is a list of T cell receptor beta chains from one sample in a study of CD8+ T cells in alopecia areata. The repertoire was sequenced with immunoSEQ multiplex PCR; TCRdb's copy has only in-frame clones and lacks some. The sample holds about 120,000 clones, more than 30% seen once. Sequencing input: CD4+ T cells sorted from blood. The receptor source for this set is a human donor with alopecia areata. The CDR3 runs from the conserved cysteine through the conserved F or W. The D gene is left open where the match is weak. Size values are once, few and many counts, or a class for expanded clones, and some rows have none.

once TRBJ2-7 - TRBV27 TGTGCCAGCAGGGGGGATGGGGTTGGGTCCTACGAGCAGTACTTC CASRGDGVGSYEQYF
few TRBJ2-1 - TRBV29-1 TGCAGCGTTGTGAGCTCCTACAATGAGCAGTTCTTC CSVVSSYNEQFF
- TRBJ2-7 - TRBV6-5 TGTGCCAGCAGTTCCCTCCCTTACTACGAGCAGTACTTC CASSSLPYYEQYF
once TRBJ1-1 - TRBV2 TGTGCCAGGGGTAGCCTTCAGCCGAACACTGAAGCTTTCTTT CARGSLQPNTEAFF
- TRBJ1-5 - TRBV2 TGTGCCAGCAGGAGCGTTTATCAGCCCCAGCATTTT CASRSVYQPQHF
many TRBJ2-6 - TRBV11-2 TGTGCCAGCAGCTCGACAGCGTCTGGGGCCAACGTCCTGACTTTC CASSSTASGANVLTF
- TRBJ1-3 TRBD1 TRBV29-1 TGCAGCGCAAGGACAGGAACCTCTGGAAACACCATATATTTT CSARTGTSGNTIYF
few TRBJ1-5 - TRBV18 TGTGCCAGCTCACCACGGTATAGCAATCAGCCCCAGCATTTT CASSPRYSNQPQHF
once TRBJ2-3 - TRBV6-5 TGTGCCATAGCAGAGGGAGATACGCAGTATTTT CAIAEGDTQYF
- TRBJ2-7 - TRBV7-8 TGTGCCAGCAGCTTATCAGGTTACGAGCAGTACTTC CASSLSGYEQYF
- TRBJ1-6 - TRBV7-9 TGTGCCAGCAGCCTCCTGCCTTTCGGGGATTCACCCCTCCACTTT CASSLLPFGDSPLHF
few TRBJ2-7 - TRBV29-1 TGCAGCGTGAGGAGGGACATCACCTACGAGCAGTACTTC CSVRRDITYEQYF
few TRBJ1-1 - TRBV29-1 TGCAGCGTCCAATATTCACAAAACACTGAAGCTTTCTTT CSVQYSQNTEAFF
- TRBJ1-2 - TRBV7-2 TGTGCCAGCAGGGAACAGGGTGAGGGCTACACCTTC CASREQGEGYTF
- TRBJ2-7 - TRBV7-2 TGTGCCAGCAGGGCGGCCCCAGGGGGTAGCGGGTACGAGCAGTACTTC CASRAAPGGSGYEQYF
- TRBJ2-2 - TRBV29-1 TGCAGCGTTGAAGGTGGAATGGGGCGCGCCGGGGAGCTGTTTTTT CSVEGGMGRAGELFF
- TRBJ2-1 TRBD2 TRBV5-1 TGCGCCAGCAGCTTAGAAGCGGGGGGCCTTCCAGGTGAGCAGTTCTTC CASSLEAGGLPGEQFF
- TRBJ2-7 - TRBV2 TGTGCCAGCACCCCCTTCTACGAGCAGTACTTC CASTPFYEQYF
few TRBJ2-3 TRBD2 TRBV30 TGTGCCTGGACCCAAACGGGCGGGAGGTCAGATACGCAGTATTTT CAWTQTGGRSDTQYF
- TRBJ2-3 - TRBV29-1 TGCAGCGTTGGACAGCCTCTCACAGATACGCAGTATTTT CSVGQPLTDTQYF
many TRBJ1-2 TRBD1 TRBV19 TGTGCCAGTACCGTCGGGACAGGGGTGAACTATGGCTACACCTTC CASTVGTGVNYGYTF
- TRBJ2-5 TRBD2 TRBV7-9 TGTGCCAGCAACCCGGGACTAGCGGGGGAGACCCAGTACTTC CASNPGLAGETQYF
- TRBJ2-1 - TRBV30 TGTGCCTGGAGTGTACCCGCGAATGAGCAGTTCTTC CAWSVPANEQFF
- TRBJ2-3 TRBD1 TRBV30 TGTGCCTGGAGCTGGGACAGGGGAGGAGATACGCAGTATTTT CAWSWDRGGDTQYF
- TRBJ2-7 - TRBV11-1 TGTGCCAGCAGCTTTGACAGATCCGTGGGGGAGCAGTACTTC CASSFDRSVGEQYF
- TRBJ1-5 TRBD1 TRBV11-2 TGTGCCAGCAGCCCAGACAGGGCCCAGCCCCAGCATTTT CASSPDRAQPQHF
- TRBJ1-1 - TRBV2 TGTGCCAGCAGTGAACTTGGGGATCGGAACACTGAAGCTTTCTTT CASSELGDRNTEAFF
- TRBJ2-3 TRBD2 TRBV5-1 TGCGCCAGCAGCTTAAGCGGGGGGGCAGTCACAGATACGCAGTATTTT CASSLSGGAVTDTQYF
- TRBJ2-7 - TRBV7-2 TGTGCCAGCAGCTACACGTACGGCAGCTCCTACGAGCAGTACTTC CASSYTYGSSYEQYF
- TRBJ2-6 TRBD1 TRBV29-1 TGCAGCGTAAGACAGGGGAGCTCTGGGGCCAACGTCCTGACTTTC CSVRQGSSGANVLTF
- TRBJ2-7 TRBD2 TRBV30 TGTGCCTGGAGTTTCGGTAGCGGGAGGTTAGAGCAGTACTTC CAWSFGSGRLEQYF
few TRBJ2-7 TRBD1 TRBV18 TGTGCCAGCTCCCCCGGGACAGGGGACGAGCAGTACTTC CASSPGTGDEQYF
few TRBJ1-5 - TRBV7-9 TGTGCCAGCAGCCCGACAGGCAATCAGCCCCAGCATTTT CASSPTGNQPQHF
few TRBJ2-5 TRBD2 TRBV28 TGTGCCAGCAACCTCCGAGGACTAGCGGGAGAAGAGACCCAGTACTTC CASNLRGLAGEETQYF
- TRBJ1-6 - TRBV30 TGTGCCTGGAGCGTCGGGAGCCGGTCAGAAGAACCCCTCCACTTT CAWSVGSRSEEPLHF
- TRBJ1-2 - TRBV29-1 TGCAGCGTTGAAGGGACAGACTATGGCTACACCTTC CSVEGTDYGYTF
few TRBJ2-1 - TRBV29-1 TGCAGCGTTGGGGACTTCAACAATGAGCAGTTCTTC CSVGDFNNEQFF
- TRBJ2-7 - TRBV27 TGTGCCAGCAGTCCGATACGGGACGGATCCTCCTACGAGCAGTACTTC CASSPIRDGSSYEQYF
few TRBJ2-7 - TRBV4-1 TGCGCCAGCAGCCGTAACCCGGGGACGGAGGGCTACGAGCAGTACTTC CASSRNPGTEGYEQYF